The 24 T cell receptor beta chains given below trace back to one sample, sequenced in a study of CD8 T cells in Susac syndrome. The RNA input was roughly 0.45 to 1 ug, and it was reverse transcribed with random hexamers. TCRdb re-called the immunoSEQ multiplex PCR reads with MiXCR, one entry per CDR3 protein. The sample lists tens of thousands of distinct CDR3 sequences; 93% were seen once. Sequenced material: CD4+ T cells from PBMCs. The receptors shown here come from a human donor with Susac syndrome.

The rearrangement links TRBV7-9 to TRBJ1-4; D is unresolved. The CDR3 sequence is 14 residues long. The V gene lost 8 bases and the J gene lost 3 bases, with 13 bases spanning the gap. The germline gives CDR1 SEHNR, CDR2 FQNEAQ (reference sequence). The CDR3 here is CASASKTANEKLFF. The CDR3 DNA follows: TGTGCCAGCGCCAGTAAGACCGCTAATGAAAAACTGTTTTTT.

J is TRBJ2-7 and V is TRBV28; D gene unclear. V was cut by 4 bases and J by 3 bases, with 7 bases left in between. This CDR3 is 12 amino acids long. Germline CDR1 is MDHEN and CDR2 is SYDVKM. The CDR3 nucleotides are TGTGCCAGCAGTTACTCAATCTACGAGCAGTACTTC. It codes for CASSYSIYEQYF. Full variable domain (outside the CDR3, taken from reference TRBV28 and TRBJ2-7): DVKVTQSSRYLVKRTGEKVFLECVQDMDHENMFWYRQDPGLGLRLIYFSYDVKMKEKGDIPEGYSVSREKKERFSLILESASTNQTSMYLCASSYSIYEQYFGPGTRLTVT.

The chain carries TRBV20-1 and TRBJ2-5, with 10 bases fitting TRBD1. Germline CDR1 is DFQATT and CDR2 is SNEGSKA (reference sequence). V dropped 6 bases and J dropped 2; count of bases not matched to a gene: 6. The CDR3 contains 14 residues. CDR3 bases: TGCAGTGCGCCGGGACAGGGGCTTCAAGAGACCCAGTACTTC. Translating gives CSAPGQGLQETQYF.

The genes are TRBV7-2 and TRBJ2-5; D is perhaps TRBD2 (5 bases). Trimming removed 3 bases from V and 5 bases from J, with 16 bases in between. Germline V gene sequence: CDR1 SGHTA, CDR2 FQGNSA. The length of the CDR3 is 15 residues. DNA of the CDR3: TGTGCCAGCAGCTTCGGACTGGCGAGTGGGGAGACCCAGTACTTC. Residues: CASSFGLASGETQYF.

The chain recombines TRBV27 with TRBJ1-6; no clear D. The CDR3 runs to 15 residues. The germline gives CDR1 MNHEY, CDR2 SMNVEV (reference sequence). Trimming pared 6 bases from V and 0 bases from J, leaving 9 bases between. The CDR3 protein is CASRIGSSYNSPLHF. The DNA for the CDR3 is TGTGCCAGCAGGATAGGGAGCTCCTATAATTCACCCCTCCACTTT.

This chain connects TRBV18 to TRBJ2-5; 8 bases align to TRBD1. The germline V gene has CDR1 KGHSH and CDR2 LQKENI. V dropped 3 bases and J dropped 2; count of bases not matched to a gene: 5. The length of the CDR3 is 15 residues. As DNA, the CDR3 is TGTGCCAGCTCACCCGGACAGGGCCGGCAAGAGACCCAGTACTTC. It translates to CASSPGQGRQETQYF.

The chain couples TRBV14 to TRBJ1-6, with 7 nucleotides matching TRBD1. The CDR3 is 17 amino acids. Germline V gene lookup returns CDR1 SGHDN and CDR2 FVKESK. V shed 0 bases and J 5 bases; nucleotides not matched to a gene: 7. The CDR3 DNA sequence: TGTGCCAGCAGCCAAGACCTAACAGGGGACGATAATTCACCCCTCCACTTT. Amino acids: CASSQDLTGDDNSPLHF.

The chain combines TRBV28 with TRBJ2-2, with 8 bases lining up with TRBD1. The V gene's germline CDR1 is MDHEN and CDR2 SYDVKM. The CDR3 has 16 residues. The junction had 11 bases not matched to a gene; V was cut back by 7 bases and J by 4 bases. The CDR3 sequence: CASIPLGQEFTGELFF. DNA for the CDR3: TGTGCCAGCATTCCCTTGGGACAGGAGTTCACCGGGGAGCTGTTTTTT.

The genes are TRBV3-1 and TRBJ2-5, with D hard to call. From germline, CDR1 is LGHDT and CDR2 YNNKEL (reference sequence). CDR3 length: 13 amino acids. With 4 bases removed from V and 5 bases from J, the gap between germline ends came to 11 bases. The CDR3 bases are TGTGCCAGCAGCCGCGGTGGGCCGGAGACCCAGTACTTC. It encodes CASSRGGPETQYF.

This rearrangement joins TRBV28 to TRBJ2-7; D possibly corresponds to TRBD1 (6 bases). The germline V gene encodes CDR1 MDHEN and CDR2 SYDVKM. This CDR3 is 14 amino acids long. V gave up 5 bases and J gave up 5 bases, with 16 bases separating them. CDR3 coding DNA: TGTGCCAGCAGTCACTCAGGGGTCGGCCACGAGCAGTACTTC. It yields the protein CASSHSGVGHEQYF.

V and J are TRBV7-2 and TRBJ2-7, with D hard to call. Germline-derived CDR1 and CDR2 are SGHTA and FQGNSA. This CDR3 spans 14 amino acids. Trimming removed 1 base from V and 0 bases from J, with 7 bases in between. CDR3 bases: TGTGCCAGCAGCTTAGTATCCATCTCCTACGAGCAGTACTTC. Encoded protein: CASSLVSISYEQYF.

This clonotype has only a few counts. The chain recombines TRBV27 with TRBJ2-5; 7 nucleotides align to TRBD1. Germline CDR1 and CDR2: MNHEY and SMNVEV (reference sequence). J lost 2 bases, V lost 5 bases, and 5 bases had no gene match. This CDR3 spans 14 amino acids. The CDR3 region is CASSQDRRQETQYF. CDR3 coding DNA: TGTGCCAGCAGTCAGGACAGGAGACAAGAGACCCAGTACTTC.

The V and J genes are TRBV5-6 and TRBJ2-7; 7 nucleotides line up with TRBD1. The V and J ends lost 4 bases and 2 bases, in that order; junction bases with no gene match: 6. The CDR3 covers 14 residues. Germline V lookup: CDR1 SGHDT, CDR2 YYEEEE. CDR3 DNA sequence: TGTGCCAGCAGCAGGGGACAGAGCCCCTACGAGCAGTACTTC. Translated, it gives CASSRGQSPYEQYF.

The chain carries TRBV30 and TRBJ1-5, with a possible D match to TRBD1 (5 bases). There are 13 residues in the CDR3. The germline V gene has CDR1 GTSNPN and CDR2 SVGIG (reference sequence). The germline V and J ends were trimmed by 0 bases and 7 bases, with 10 bases remaining between them. CDR3 residues: CAWSVNGDQPQHF. The CDR3 region has the DNA TGTGCCTGGAGTGTAAACGGGGACCAGCCCCAGCATTTT.

The chain couples TRBV6-1 to TRBJ1-4; the D is unclear. Trimming removed 6 bases at V and 0 bases at J, with 14 bases between. This CDR3 is built from 16 residues. The germline V gene encodes CDR1 MNHNS and CDR2 SASEGT. Here the CDR3 DNA reads TGTGCCAGCAGCCGACAATCCCTAGCAACTAATGAAAAACTGTTTTTT. Encoded protein: CASSRQSLATNEKLFF.

This chain joins TRBV6-2 or TRBV6-3 and TRBJ2-2; D gene ambiguous. The CDR3 spans 15 residues. Germline lookup yields CDR1 MNHEY and CDR2 SVGEGT. Trimming left V 3 bases short and J 8 bases short, with 16 bases between. CDR3 region: CASSYALGLGGELFF. For the CDR3, the DNA is TGTGCCAGCAGTTATGCTTTGGGCCTTGGTGGGGAGCTGTTTTTT.

This chain connects TRBV12-3 or TRBV12-4 to TRBJ2-3; 10 nucleotides agree with TRBD1. The CDR3 has 15 amino acids. The ends lost 3 bases at V and 3 bases at J; junction bases unmatched: 3. CDR3 sequence reads: CASSFAGQGTDTQYF. The CDR3, as DNA: TGTGCCAGCAGTTTCGCGGGACAGGGGACAGATACGCAGTATTTT.

V and J are TRBV6-2 or TRBV6-3 and TRBJ2-2, with D tentatively TRBD2 (6 bases). CDR1 is MNHEY, CDR2 SVGEGT, per germline. V lost 3 bases and J 3 bases, leaving 11 bases between the germline ends. The CDR3 is 15 amino acids. The CDR3, as DNA: TGTGCCAGCAGTTATCCAGCGGGTTACACCGGGGAGCTGTTTTTT. It yields the protein CASSYPAGYTGELFF.

The CDR3 sequence is CASSPQGAIYGYTF. The CDR3, as DNA: TGTGCCAGCAGTCCGCAGGGGGCGATCTATGGCTACACCTTC. This chain joins TRBV12-3 or TRBV12-4 and TRBJ1-2; 8 bases agree with TRBD1. V trimming: 5 bases; J trimming: 4 bases; junction bases outside the gene matches: 6. The CDR3 length is 14 residues.

The V and J genes are TRBV27 and TRBJ2-7, with 8 bases identical to TRBD1. The V gene end was trimmed by 5 bases and the J gene end by 0 bases; junction bases not matched to a gene: 6. The CDR3 covers 15 residues. Germline V gives CDR1 MNHEY, CDR2 SMNVEV (reference sequence). As DNA, the CDR3 is TGTGCCAGCAGTCCCCCGGGGACAGGCTCCTACGAGCAGTACTTC. Translated, it gives CASSPPGTGSYEQYF.

The V call is TRBV28, the J call TRBJ1-2, with unresolved D. V lost 7 bases to trimming and J lost 3 bases, with 12 bases between them. This CDR3 contains 13 residues. From germline, CDR1 is MDHEN and CDR2 SYDVKM. The CDR3 bases are TGTGCCAGCACCCTTGGCGGGTACTATGGCTACACCTTC. This encodes CASTLGGYYGYTF.

V gene TRBV11-1 combines with J gene TRBJ2-3; D call uncertain. CDR1 and CDR2 (germline): SGHAT, FQDESV (reference sequence). Trimming took 1 base from V and 1 from J, leaving 3 bases between them. The CDR3 has 13 amino acids. CDR3 nucleotides: TGTGCCAGCAGCTTAGACGGCACAGATACGCAGTATTTT. Translated: CASSLDGTDTQYF. Combining the CDR3 with reference TRBV11-1 and TRBJ2-3 gives the whole variable domain EAEVAQSPRYKITEKSQAVAFWCDPISGHATLYWYRQILGQGPELLVQFQDESVVDDSQLPKDRFSAERLKGVDSTLKIQPAELGDSAMYLCASSLDGTDTQYFGPGTRLTVL.

The chain couples TRBV20-1 to TRBJ2-3, with D possibly matching TRBD2 (6 bases). CDR1 is DFQATT, CDR2 SNEGSKA, per germline (reference sequence). The CDR3 totals 15 residues. Between the trimmed V and J ends, which lost 0 bases and 6 bases, there was a span of 16 bases. CDR3 residues: CSARDYGVGGDTQYF. CDR3 nucleotide sequence: TGCAGTGCTAGAGATTACGGGGTAGGAGGGGATACGCAGTATTTT.

The chain recombines TRBV7-3 with TRBJ2-3; D is perhaps TRBD1 (6 bases). Trimming took off 5 bases at V and 9 bases at J, with 18 bases between the two ends. This CDR3 is built from 14 residues. Per the germline V gene, CDR1 is SGHTA and CDR2 is FQGTGA. In nucleotides, the CDR3 is TGTGCCAGCAGCGCTGACAGGTTCAAGGAGACGCAGTATTTT. This encodes CASSADRFKETQYF.